The following is a T cell receptor beta chain sequence with its context. This record comes from a study of blood T cells in healthy people across ages. Germline loops: CDR1 MGHRA, CDR2 YSYEKL. This CDR3 is built from 15 residues. They isolated at least 6 million PBMCs from each sample. A second PCR of 7 to 11 cycles used a sample-barcoded 5' primer and a J-beta primer mix. TCRdb independently ran MiXCR on the 5' RACE reads; one entry per CDR3 protein. The repertoire holds 920,000 or so distinct CDR3 sequences, with 40% to 55% as singletons. The chain is built from TRBV4-1 and TRBJ2-5; unclear D gene. The DNA end is a closer match to TRBJ2-7, so the J assignment may be wrong. Sequences were obtained from blood. This sequence originates from a woman aged 55-75 years in good health. The DNA of the CDR3 is TGCGCCAGCAGCCTGTTGGATATTGGCGATAACGAGCAGTACTTC. Protein product: CASSLLDIGDNEQYF.